The clone carrying this T cell receptor beta chain was recorded only once. Its target is unknown. The data belong to a study of T cells in Graves' hyperthyroidism and ophthalmopathy. Germline CDR1 is MDHEN and CDR2 is SYDVKM. Trimming cost V 5 bases and J 4 bases; bases outside gene matches: 7. The length of the CDR3 is 16 residues. Findings and caveats of the study: Blood samples included most of the expanded thyroid clonotypes exceeding 0.001.

Amplification of TCR beta CDR3 regions was performed using RNA transcripts as template. Carried out on the TCR CDR3, a first-round RT-PCR used the HTBI primer set. TCRdb recomputed calls from the multiplex PCR reads with MiXCR, one row per CDR3 protein. The data hold hundreds of thousands of distinct CDR3 sequences, with roughly 15% observed a single time. The chain combines TRBV28 with TRBJ2-1; TRBD2 aligns across 11 bases. Specimen: blood. The sequence was obtained from a woman in her 50s with Graves' ophthalmopathy. The CDR3, as DNA: TGTGCCAGCAGTCTACTGACTAGCGGGGCTTACAATGAGCAGTTCTTC. The encoded protein is CASSLLTSGAYNEQFF.